This TCR beta chain was profiled in a study of blood T cell repertoires in COVID-19. Study-wide background: Researchers got acute and convalescent COVID-19 samples from the United States, Italy and Spain. PBMCs, B-cell-depleted T cells, or T cells provided the cDNA or gDNA that made up the material.

The germline V gene has CDR1 MNHEY and CDR2 SVGEGT. V was clipped by 5 bases and J by 6 bases; unmatched bases: 3. The CDR3 covers 13 residues. This clone was recorded only once. Original handling: Estimated nucleated cell counts came from reference gene primer amplification. Method: immunoSEQ multiplex PCR; TCRdb's copy keeps in-frame clones and lacks some. V and J calls and clone size come straight from that table; D and trimming were deduced from the DNA. Here the sample spans under 55,000 clones, around 80% being singletons. The chain couples TRBV6-2 or TRBV6-3 to TRBJ2-2; 7 bases match TRBD1. The sequence was obtained from an older man with acute or convalescent COVID-19. The sequencing input was peripheral blood. The CDR3 spells CASSGTGAGELFF. CDR3 coding DNA: TGTGCCAGCAGTGGAACAGGGGCCGGGGAGCTGTTTTTT.